The sample holds a few counts of the clone carrying this T cell receptor (beta chain). The CDR3 length is 15 residues. The V gene's germline CDR1 is LGHDT and CDR2 YNNKEL (reference sequence). Trimming cost V 1 base and J 1 base, with 7 bases left between them. The data belong to a study of response to subunit inactivated influenza vaccine. TCRdb redid the calling of the RT-PCR reads with MiXCR, one entry per CDR3 protein. The sample lists about 540,000 distinct CDR3 sequences; roughly 25% were seen once. The same sample was also used in a study of T cells expressing NK-cell markers. That work states: UMIs accompanied the 5'RACE template switching by which TCR beta cDNA was made. Beta-chain profiling covered CD3+CD56+NKG2C+, CD3+CD56+NKG2C- and CD3+CD56-NKG2C+ sorted subsets.

The clonotype was recovered from a man between 50 and 59 years old who received an inactivated influenza vaccine. Material: CD4+ T cells sorted from PBMCs, obtained roughly 12 days after vaccination. The chain has TRBV3-1 and TRBJ2-2; D gene ambiguous. As DNA, the CDR3 is TGTGCCAGCAGCCAAGTAGTCGGGAACACCGGGGAGCTGTTTTTT. It yields the protein CASSQVVGNTGELFF.